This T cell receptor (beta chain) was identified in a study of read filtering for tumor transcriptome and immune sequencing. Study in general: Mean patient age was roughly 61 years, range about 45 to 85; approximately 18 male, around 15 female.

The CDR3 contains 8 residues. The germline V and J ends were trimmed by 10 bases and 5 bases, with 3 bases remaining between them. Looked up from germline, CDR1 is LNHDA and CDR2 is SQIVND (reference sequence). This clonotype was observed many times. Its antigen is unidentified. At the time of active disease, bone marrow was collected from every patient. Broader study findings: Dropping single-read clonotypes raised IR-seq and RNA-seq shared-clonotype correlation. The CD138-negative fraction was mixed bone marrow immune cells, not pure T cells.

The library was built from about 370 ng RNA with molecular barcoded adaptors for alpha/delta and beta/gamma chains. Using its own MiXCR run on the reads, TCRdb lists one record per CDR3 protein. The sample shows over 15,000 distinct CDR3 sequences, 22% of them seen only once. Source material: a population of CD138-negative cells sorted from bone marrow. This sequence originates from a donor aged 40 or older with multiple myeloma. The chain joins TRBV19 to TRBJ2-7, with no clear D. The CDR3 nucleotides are TGTGCCAAAAACGAGCAGTACTTC. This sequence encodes CAKNEQYF.